This T cell receptor (beta chain) originates from a study of T cell clonality in common variable immunodeficiency. V was pared by 4 bases and J by 1 base, with 10 bases between. Germline CDR1 reads SQVTM; CDR2 reads ANQGSEA. This CDR3 spans 13 amino acids. The table came from immunoSEQ multiplex PCR; TCRdb's copy has only in-frame clones and leaves some out. The specimen has some 45,000 clones, none found just once. This clone was picked up many times. The read terminates 3 residues ahead of where the CDR3 ends, so the germline J gene completes it. The chain joins TRBV29-1 to TRBJ1-1; the D gene is possibly TRBD1 (5 bases). The material sequenced was peripheral blood mononuclear cells. The sequence came from a person between 18 and 75 years old in good health. The chain's CDR3 is CSVGARENTEAFF. The CDR3 DNA, read in part, is TGCAGCGTTGGGGCCAGGGAGAACACTGAA.